This T cell receptor beta chain emerged from a study of cytotoxic CD8 clonotypes in ibrutinib-treated CLL (dated by TCRdb to about 2021). For context, the study as a whole: The cohort included about 15 treatment-naive and about a dozen relapsed/refractory patients; 17 to 18 were IGHV unmutated. Responses were partial in approximately 24 patients and complete in 2; after median 68 months follow-up, some 15 stayed in remission and roughly twelve progressed. Response samples were taken after a median of 12 months on treatment, ranging from about 6 to 40 months. On average, each sample yielded some 250,000 productive templates and tens of thousands of productive rearrangements. Longitudinal samples were available for about 30% of the roughly 86 trial participants. Cryopreserved peripheral blood mononuclear cells were collected before treatment, at response, and at either disease progression or sustained remission. Every sample from remission and from progressive disease was obtained while the patients were still on ibrutinib.

This clone was counted between two and nine times. This receptor's antigen is unknown. The input lacks base qualities; no much larger clone sits a single base away. A MiSeq instrument was used for deep resolution sequencing, which targeted depths ranging from 1 in 1 million up to 1 in 200,000 T cells, with coverage averaging 10x for each clonotype. TCR beta libraries were generated with the immunoSEQ hsTCRB Kit. From the authors' description of their analysis: Data were analyzed with ImmunoSEQ Data Assistant and ImmunoSEQ Analyzer, with V, D and J genes assigned per IMGT definitions. Clonality, with values ranging from 0 to 1, was calculated as one minus the normalized Shannon entropy of productive rearrangement frequencies. Only overrepresented clonotypes making up at least 0.05% of each patient's repertoire were included in the public clonotype analysis. Approximately 13 age-matched healthy donor repertoires from immuneACCESS served as clonality controls. Sourced from immuneACCESS, this table was stored by TCRdb with only in-frame sequences that have V and J called. A share of the clones is absent; for the studies checked, an unresolved V gene accounts for under half, and the remainder has no known explanation. That table furnishes V, J and clone size, whereas the DNA furnished D and trimming. The table for this sample lists under 300,000 clones; roughly 70% of them were counted only once. Of the sample, 15% to 17% is held by the ten largest clones.

The research as a whole found: Public clonotypes were rare and either shrank or stayed stable during treatment, and the rise in clonality at ibrutinib response reflected expansion of private clonotypes. Sampling times were not matched between patients in sustained remission and patients whose disease was progressing, and lymph node repertoires were not examined. Baseline clonality was found to be higher than that of age-matched healthy donors and was strongly correlated with circulating CD8+ T-cell counts. An increase in clonality was observed at ibrutinib response, with clonality remaining stable during sustained remission and falling back toward baseline at progression.

According to the study, the label for this sample's time point signals: 20 to 25 months on ibrutinib. Around 1.8 micrograms of genomic DNA were extracted from cryopreserved PBMCs for TCR beta library preparation. Longitudinal blood samples from CLL patients on ibrutinib monotherapy underwent high-throughput TCR beta sequencing. The patients took part in an open-label, single-center phase 2 trial of ibrutinib monotherapy. The CDR3 goes from the cysteine to the phenylalanine over 13 residues. Only the CDR3 DNA is retained, 39 bases long and in frame from the first base. V sheds 3 bases and J sheds 0 bases, leaving 5 bases between their ends. CDR1 and CDR2, looked up from the germline V gene, are MDHEN and SYDVKM.

The starting material was PBMCs, obtained after 24 months of ibrutinib treatment. Rearrangement joined TRBV28 to TRBJ1-2, with no reliable assignment of the D segment. This clonotype was obtained from a human donor with chronic lymphocytic leukemia. The CDR3 region has the sequence CASSLQSNYGYTF. The sequenced DNA: TGTGCCAGCAGTTTGCAGTCTAACTATGGCTACACCTTC.